This T cell receptor beta chain was identified during a study of CD4+ T cells in melanoma (dated by TCRdb to 2021 to 2024). The study in broad terms: Neoantigen-specific CD4+ T cells in human melanoma were investigated in the study. Results and caveats for the whole study, not just this receptor: The report described a correlation between neoantigen-specific CD4+ T cells and the function of CD8+ T cells, macrophages and B cells. According to the report, neoantigen-specific CD4+ T cells in melanoma displayed diverse differentiation states.

Regarding this clone: This receptor's antigen is unknown. No much larger clonotype is one base removed from it; base qualities were not supplied.

V is shortened by 2 bases, J by 3 bases, and the region joining them spans 8 bases. CDR1 SGHTA and CDR2 FQGTGA were looked up in the germline V gene. Counted from cysteine to phenylalanine, this CDR3 has 15 amino acids. CDR3 DNA only is kept here, 45 bases in frame from base 1. The donors were people with melanoma. Library preparation employed the immunoSEQ multiplex PCR assay. This immuneACCESS table, as held by TCRdb, lists in-frame sequences with V and J called but not all clones. Of the missing ones, under half trace to an unresolved V gene in checked studies; the others have no known cause. This sample has about 140,000 clones in its table, and 80% to 95% of those were observed once. The top ten clonotypes cover 1.5% of the sample.

The chain is encoded by TRBV7-3 joined to TRBJ1-6; the D gene is possibly TRBD1, with 5 bases matching. The clonotype comes from a human donor with melanoma. The nucleotide sequence is TGTGCCAGCAGCTTACAGGGAGACTATAATTCACCCCTCCACTTT. It codes for CASSLQGDYNSPLHF.